Shown below are 23 T cell receptor beta chains from a single sample sequenced in a study of cytomegalovirus exposure and HLA in healthy donors. PCR primers comprised 60 Vbeta and 13 Jbeta primers. Produced via immunoSEQ multiplex PCR; TCRdb's table is partial and in-frame only. Among some 100,000 clones listed, around 85% were seen once. Input material: PBMCs. The receptors derive from a man aged 25-45 years in good health and CMV-seronegative.

The J gene is TRBJ1-1, the V gene TRBV9; the D gene is possibly TRBD1 (5 bases). The CDR3 has 16 residues. Trimming took 0 bases from V and 6 from J, leaving 18 bases between them. Germline V CDR1 and CDR2: SGDLS, YYNGEE. The CDR3 DNA follows: TGTGCCAGCAGCGTAGTTGGTGTCTGGGGGGGGGCTGAAGCTTTCTTT. Translation gives CASSVVGVWGGAEAFF.

The CDR3 coding sequence is TGCGCCAGCAGCCATATCCGGGACAGGGGAGGAAACACCATATATTTT. It encodes CASSHIRDRGGNTIYF. The chain links TRBV4-1 to TRBJ1-3; TRBD1 matches at 10 bases. The CDR3 loop spans 16 amino acids. V shed 3 bases and J 4 bases; nucleotides not matched to a gene: 6. Germline values: CDR1 MGHRA, CDR2 YSYEKL.

The V call is TRBV6-1, the J call TRBJ2-7; TRBD2 is a possible D gene (5 bases). Looked up from germline, CDR1 is MNHNS and CDR2 is SASEGT. V shed 4 bases and J shed 3 bases, with 13 bases lying between them. The CDR3 consists of 14 residues. CDR3 coding DNA: TGTGCCAGCAGTGGAGTTTCGGGGTACTACGAGCAGTACTTC. Translation gives CASSGVSGYYEQYF.

This clone was seen only once. This sequence joins TRBV6-1 and TRBJ1-5; D ambiguous. Germline V CDR1 and CDR2: MNHNS, SASEGT. V was clipped by 6 bases and J by 0 bases, with 6 bases between them. The CDR3 spans 13 residues. The CDR3 DNA is TGTGCCAGCAGCCCTTTTAGCAATCAGCCCCAGCATTTT. Encoded protein: CASSPFSNQPQHF.

The V call is TRBV5-1, the J call TRBJ1-2; 7 bases match TRBD1. CDR1 and CDR2 (germline): SGHRS, YFSETQ. With V trimmed by 7 bases and J by 8 bases, 17 bases remained unmatched. The length of the CDR3 is 15 residues. The CDR3, as DNA: TGCGCCAGCGCAGTTCCACAGGGGACGACGGGGGGCTACACCTTC. It encodes CASAVPQGTTGGYTF.

The V call is TRBV6-5, the J call TRBJ1-2, with 8 positions matching TRBD1. CDR1 is MNHEY and CDR2 is SVGAGI in the germline V gene. J gave up 4 bases and V 7 bases, and 8 bases lay outside the gene matches. The CDR3 runs to 14 residues. CDR3 nucleotide sequence: TGTGCCAGCACCAGGACAGGGCTGGGCTATGGCTACACCTTC. This sequence encodes CASTRTGLGYGYTF.

The genes are TRBV5-4 and TRBJ2-3, with 10 positions matching TRBD2. CDR3 length: 14 residues. CDR1 and CDR2 (germline): SGHNT, YYREEE (reference sequence). With V trimmed by 4 bases and J by 5 bases, 4 bases remained unmatched. The CDR3 bases are TGTGCCAGCAGCCCCCTAGCGGGGGAAGATACGCAGTATTTT. Protein product: CASSPLAGEDTQYF.

CDR3 in amino acids: CASSLGGNTEAFF. Written as DNA, the CDR3 is TGTGCCAGCAGTTTGGGGGGGAACACTGAAGCTTTCTTT. J is TRBJ1-1 and V is TRBV28, with D possibly being TRBD1 (5 bases). V lost 3 bases and J 1 base, leaving 6 bases between the germline ends. Germline lookup yields CDR1 MDHEN and CDR2 SYDVKM. The length of the CDR3 is 13 residues. Combining the CDR3 with reference TRBV28 and TRBJ1-1 gives the whole variable domain DVKVTQSSRYLVKRTGEKVFLECVQDMDHENMFWYRQDPGLGLRLIYFSYDVKMKEKGDIPEGYSVSREKKERFSLILESASTNQTSMYLCASSLGGNTEAFFGQGTRLTVV.

DNA of the CDR3: TGTGCCACCACTAGCGGCAACTCCTACGAGCAGTACTTC. It codes for CATTSGNSYEQYF. J is TRBJ2-7 and V is TRBV10-3; 8 bases match TRBD2. CDR1 ENHRY and CDR2 SYGVKD come from the germline V gene. The CDR3 totals 13 residues. The trim removed 10 bases at V and 0 bases at J, leaving 5 bases unmatched.

The chain uses TRBV7-2 and TRBJ2-7; 7 bases are shared with TRBD2. Trimming cost V 4 bases and J 2 bases; bases outside gene matches: 8. The CDR3 loop spans 15 amino acids. Germline CDR1 reads SGHTA; CDR2 reads FQGNSA. Here the CDR3 reads CASSSRLAWAYEQYF. CDR3 nucleotide sequence: TGTGCCAGCAGCTCGCGACTAGCTTGGGCCTACGAGCAGTACTTC.

The chain employs TRBV27 and TRBJ1-1; the D gene is possibly TRBD1 (6 bases). This CDR3 is built from 13 residues. The germline CDR1 and CDR2 sequences are MNHEY and SMNVEV (reference sequence). Between the trimmed V and J ends, which lost 3 bases and 5 bases, there was a span of 10 bases. The CDR3: CASSLGGQTEAFF. CDR3 DNA: TGTGCCAGCAGTTTGGGGGGGCAAACTGAAGCTTTCTTT.

This rearrangement joins TRBV18 to TRBJ1-5; a possible D gene is TRBD1 (5 bases). Germline values: CDR1 KGHSH, CDR2 LQKENI. The CDR3 is made up of 13 amino acids. The V end lost 3 bases, the J end lost 5 bases, and 8 bases lay between the germline ends. The CDR3 DNA is TGTGCCAGCTCACCCGGAGGGGATCAGCCCCAGCATTTT. This encodes CASSPGGDQPQHF.

This clone has only a few counts. In nucleotides, the CDR3 is TGTGCCTGGAGTACAGGGGATAAGACGGATACGCAGTATTTT. It is translated as CAWSTGDKTDTQYF. J is TRBJ2-3 and V is TRBV30; 7 bases line up with TRBD1. CDR3 length: 14 residues. Losses at the gene ends were 2 bases for V and 6 bases for J; bases not matched to a gene: 8. Looked up from germline, CDR1 is GTSNPN and CDR2 is SVGIG (reference sequence).

CDR3 protein: CASSEAWQGGYGYTF. The DNA of the CDR3 is TGTGCCAGCAGTGAAGCATGGCAGGGCGGCTATGGCTACACCTTC. This chain links TRBV6-1 with TRBJ1-2; D possibly corresponds to TRBD1 (5 bases). The CDR3 is 15 residues long. Trimming removed 0 bases from V and 4 bases from J, with 12 bases in between. The V gene's germline CDR1 is MNHNS and CDR2 SASEGT.

The chain recombines TRBV13 with TRBJ2-1; D perhaps matches TRBD2 (5 bases). The CDR3 contains 15 residues. Trimming pared 5 bases from V and 10 bases from J, leaving 21 bases between. Germline CDR1 is PRHDT and CDR2 is FYEKMQ (reference sequence). In DNA form, the CDR3 reads TGTGCCAGCAGCCGGAAGCGGAAAGAAAGAACGGAGCAGTTCTTC. This translates into CASSRKRKERTEQFF.

This clone occurred a few times. The V and J genes are TRBV7-9 and TRBJ1-2, with D uncertain. CDR3 length: 13 residues. Germline loops: CDR1 SEHNR, CDR2 FQNEAQ (reference sequence). The germline V and J ends were trimmed by 1 base and 6 bases, with 9 bases remaining between them. The CDR3 nucleotides read TGTGCCAGCAGCTTAGATACTCTGGATGGCTACACCTTC. Residues: CASSLDTLDGYTF.

The chain links TRBV5-5 to TRBJ2-1; D perhaps matches TRBD2 (5 bases). This CDR3 has 15 residues. Between the trimmed V and J ends, which lost 1 base and 3 bases, there was a span of 11 bases. From germline, CDR1 is SGHKS and CDR2 YYEKEE (reference sequence). CDR3 sequence: CASSLKAADYNEQFF. CDR3 DNA: TGTGCCAGCAGCTTGAAAGCGGCAGACTACAATGAGCAGTTCTTC. The complete variable domain, with remaining parts taken from reference TRBV5-5 and TRBJ2-1, reads DAGVTQSPTHLIKTRGQQVTLRCSPISGHKSVSWYQQVLGQGPQFIFQYYEKEERGRGNFPDRFSARQFPNYSSELNVNALLLGDSALYLCASSLKAADYNEQFFGPGTRLTVL.

The gene calls are TRBV5-4 and TRBJ2-2, with D maybe TRBD1 (5 bases). The germline gives CDR1 SGHNT, CDR2 YYREEE (reference sequence). This CDR3 comprises 15 residues. The V end was cut by 4 bases, the J end by 0 bases, with 10 bases between. The CDR3 reads CASSPQGSNTGELFF. The DNA of the CDR3 is TGTGCCAGCAGCCCGCAGGGCTCGAACACCGGGGAGCTGTTTTTT. The full variable domain, in which reference TRBV5-4 and TRBJ2-2 provide the parts outside the CDR3, is ETGVTQSPTHLIKTRGQQVTLRCSSQSGHNTVSWYQQALGQGPQFIFQYYREEENGRGNFPPRFSGLQFPNYSSELNVNALELDDSALYLCASSPQGSNTGELFFGEGSRLTVL.

The rearrangement joins TRBV15 to TRBJ2-5, with TRBD2 identical over 9 bases. The V gene's germline CDR1 is LNHNV and CDR2 YYDKDF (reference sequence). J lost 1 base, V lost 5 bases, and 8 bases had no gene match. This CDR3 has 16 amino acids. The CDR3 bases are TGTGCCACCAGCCGTAAGGGACTAGCAGTCCAAGAGACCCAGTACTTC. Translated: CATSRKGLAVQETQYF.

The V gene is TRBV25-1, the J gene TRBJ2-1; D uncertain. CDR1 is MGHDK, CDR2 SYGVNS, per germline. The CDR3 is 15 amino acids. Trimming shortened V by 3 bases and J by 7 bases, and 16 bases separated the two germline ends. Here the CDR3 DNA reads TGTGCCAGCAGTGAGTCCACTATTCGGCGAAATGAGCAGTTCTTC. Translated, it gives CASSESTIRRNEQFF.

The V call is TRBV7-2, the J call TRBJ1-2; TRBD1 agrees at 10 bases. V was pared by 5 bases and J by 3 bases, with 3 bases of the junction left unmatched. This CDR3 contains 14 residues. Germline V gene lookup returns CDR1 SGHTA and CDR2 FQGNSA. The CDR3 loop reads CASSRQGADYGYTF. Written as DNA, the CDR3 is TGTGCCAGCAGCCGACAGGGGGCGGACTATGGCTACACCTTC.

This clone was observed once. The chain carries TRBV28 and TRBJ1-5; D is unclear. Germline-derived CDR1 and CDR2 are MDHEN and SYDVKM. The CDR3 covers 13 residues. Between the trimmed V and J ends, which lost 5 bases and 6 bases, there was a span of 11 bases. The CDR3 region is CASSLYPSQPQHF. CDR3 nucleotide sequence: TGTGCCAGCAGTCTCTACCCAAGTCAGCCCCAGCATTTT.

The chain combines TRBV30 with TRBJ2-7, with 9 bases aligning to TRBD1. The CDR3 is made up of 16 amino acids. V shed 2 bases, J shed 6 bases, and the junction held 14 bases outside the gene matches. Germline CDR1 reads GTSNPN; CDR2 reads SVGIG (reference sequence). CDR3 bases: TGTGCCTGGAGTCTGAACAGGGGGCCGAGGTCAGGCGAGCAGTACTTC. It specifies CAWSLNRGPRSGEQYF.